This TCR beta chain was captured in a study of cytomegalovirus exposure and HLA in healthy donors. Regarding the study as a whole: According to reports, the classifier identified cytomegalovirus status with high specificity and sensitivity. At a 0.05 false discovery rate, a later analysis found approximately 15,000 TCR beta sequences to be associated with HLA alleles.

Remarks on this clone: No antigen is known for it.

The PCR was carried out with 60 Vbeta primers and 13 Jbeta primers. Here immunoSEQ multiplex PCR was the method, and the copy in TCRdb shows in-frame clones only, minus some. The sample shows over 200,000 clones, and roughly 0.98% sits with its ten largest clones. As for the donors, each was a healthy bone marrow donor. Germline loops: CDR1 SNHLY, CDR2 FYNNEI. Trimming removed 5 bases from V and 0 bases from J, with 9 bases in between. The CDR3 runs to 14 residues. The rearrangement uses TRBV2 and TRBJ2-3, with D maybe TRBD1 (5 bases). The sample comprised PBMCs. The sequence was obtained from a woman aged 30 to 39 in good health and CMV-seropositive. The DNA for the CDR3 is TGTGCCAGCAGTAAAGACAGCAGCACAGATACGCAGTATTTT. It encodes CASSKDSSTDTQYF.